The 15 T cell receptor beta chains below all came from one sample that was sequenced in a study of CD8 T cells in Susac syndrome. Random hexamers served to reverse transcribe roughly 0.45 to 1 ug RNA. TCRdb itself ran the immunoSEQ multiplex PCR reads through MiXCR, one entry per CDR3 protein. The data contain roughly 89,000 distinct CDR3 sequences, around 96% of them singletons. Material: CD8+ T cells from PBMCs. The source is a human donor with Susac syndrome.

The V and J genes are TRBV6-5 and TRBJ2-7; D may correspond to TRBD1 or TRBD2 (6 bases each). Trimming shortened V by 0 bases and J by 1 base, and 13 bases separated the two germline ends. This CDR3 has 16 residues. Germline CDR1 and CDR2: MNHEY and SVGAGI. The CDR3 loop reads CASSYSGGHPSYEQYF. Written as DNA, the CDR3 is TGTGCCAGCAGTTACTCGGGGGGCCACCCATCCTACGAGCAGTACTTC.

This rearrangement joins TRBV20-1 to TRBJ2-5, with 9 bases fitting TRBD2. Germline CDR1 DFQATT, CDR2 SNEGSKA (reference sequence). The CDR3 consists of 15 residues. J lost 4 bases, V lost 0 bases, and 6 bases had no gene match. CDR3 nucleotide sequence: TGCAGTGCTAGAGATTTGCGGGGGGGCCGAGAGACCCAGTACTTC. It yields the protein CSARDLRGGRETQYF.

This clonotype was recorded only once. This sequence joins TRBV27 and TRBJ2-3; D gene unclear. The CDR3 consists of 14 residues. Germline CDR1 MNHEY, CDR2 SMNVEV (reference sequence). V was trimmed by 6 bases and J by 2 bases, leaving 12 bases between them. The CDR3 DNA follows: TGTGCCAGCAGGGGCCACGGCTCCACAGATACGCAGTATTTT. This translates into CASRGHGSTDTQYF.

The chain employs TRBV7-2 and TRBJ2-2, with unresolved D. Germline lookup yields CDR1 SGHTA and CDR2 FQGNSA. The CDR3 extends over 12 amino acids. With 1 base removed from V and 6 bases from J, the gap between germline ends came to 3 bases. CDR3 residues: CASSLDPGELFF. CDR3 DNA: TGTGCCAGCAGCTTAGATCCCGGGGAGCTGTTTTTT.

The chain recombines TRBV20-1 with TRBJ1-1; D may be TRBD1 (5 bases). V was pared by 6 bases and J by 6 bases, with 20 bases between. This CDR3 has 14 amino acids. In germline, CDR1 is DFQATT, CDR2 SNEGSKA (reference sequence). Here the CDR3 DNA reads TGCAGTGCCCAGAGTGGGGGGGGTTTTTCTGAAGCTTTCTTT. Translation: CSAQSGGGFSEAFF.

The chain combines TRBV5-1 with TRBJ2-7; 7 nucleotides match TRBD1. CDR3 length: 13 residues. V lost 2 bases and J lost 6; bases outside the gene matches: 5. Germline V lookup: CDR1 SGHRS, CDR2 YFSETQ. In DNA, the CDR3 is TGCGCCAGCAGCTTACAGGGGAGAATCGAGCAGTACTTC. This gives the protein CASSLQGRIEQYF.

This chain links TRBV14 with TRBJ1-2, with TRBD1 identical over 7 bases. CDR1 and CDR2 from the germline V gene are SGHDN and FVKESK. CDR3 length equals 15 residues. With V trimmed by 1 base and J by 3 bases, 5 bases remained unmatched. CDR3 sequence reads: CASSQGRGFDYGYTF. The CDR3 DNA reads as TGTGCCAGCAGCCAAGGCAGGGGGTTCGACTATGGCTACACCTTC.

J is TRBJ2-1 and V is TRBV19; D possibly corresponds to TRBD2 (5 bases). The CDR3 spans 13 residues. With 6 bases removed from V and 6 bases from J, the gap between germline ends came to 12 bases. Germline V gives CDR1 LNHDA, CDR2 SQIVND (reference sequence). CDR3 DNA: TGTGCCAGTAGCCCTTCCGGGATCAATGAGCAGTTCTTC. It encodes CASSPSGINEQFF. Supplemented by reference TRBV19 and TRBJ2-1, the full variable domain reads DGGITQSPKYLFRKEGQNVTLSCEQNLNHDAMYWYRQDPGQGLRLIYYSQIVNDFQKGDIAEGYSVSREKKESFPLTVTSAQKNPTAFYLCASSPSGINEQFFGPGTRLTVL.

The chain recombines TRBV20-1 with TRBJ2-7, with D possibly being TRBD1 or TRBD2 (5 bases each). Per germline, CDR1 DFQATT and CDR2 SNEGSKA (reference sequence). V shed 0 bases and J shed 2 bases, with 11 bases lying between them. The CDR3 is 14 residues long. The CDR3 loop is CSAREPGRTYEQYF. DNA of the CDR3: TGCAGTGCTAGAGAACCGGGACGGACCTACGAGCAGTACTTC.

The V and J genes are TRBV15 and TRBJ1-5; unclear D gene. CDR3 size: 13 residues. CDR1 and CDR2 from the germline V gene are LNHNV and YYDKDF (reference sequence). V was trimmed by 5 bases and J by 0 bases, leaving 5 bases between them. This CDR3 reads CATSSDSNQPQHF. The CDR3 DNA reads TGTGCCACCAGCTCGGATAGCAATCAGCCCCAGCATTTT.

J is TRBJ1-2 and V is TRBV7-3; 7 bases are a match to TRBD1. The CDR3 runs 12 residues. V dropped 3 bases and J dropped 10; count of bases not matched to a gene: 5. Per the germline V gene, CDR1 is SGHTA and CDR2 is FQGTGA. CDR3 DNA: TGTGCCAGCAGCTTCGACGGGACAGACTACACCTTC. It translates to CASSFDGTDYTF.

V and J are TRBV30 and TRBJ2-3; D is unclear. Germline V CDR1 and CDR2: GTSNPN, SVGIG (reference sequence). The CDR3 extends over 12 amino acids. V gave up 0 bases and J gave up 6 bases, with 7 bases separating them. CDR3 coding DNA: TGTGCCTGGAGTGTATTTATCGATACGCAGTATTTT. It translates to CAWSVFIDTQYF.

The chain is built from TRBV7-2 and TRBJ2-7, with TRBD2 as a possible D gene (6 bases). The germline V gene has CDR1 SGHTA and CDR2 FQGNSA. This CDR3 has 15 residues. V shed 1 base and J shed 2 bases, with 12 bases lying between them. The chain's CDR3 is CASSLGGTSTYEQYF. The CDR3 DNA reads TGTGCCAGCAGCTTAGGCGGGACGTCGACCTACGAGCAGTACTTC.

The rearrangement uses TRBV6-2 or TRBV6-3 and TRBJ2-7, with D uncertain. The CDR3 sequence is 12 residues long. CDR1 MNHEY and CDR2 SVGEGT come from the germline V gene. V lost 6 bases to trimming and J lost 5 bases, with 11 bases between them. The CDR3 region is CASRTQKHEQYF. For the CDR3, the DNA is TGTGCCAGCAGAACCCAGAAACACGAGCAGTACTTC.

This clonotype was observed a single time. The gene calls are TRBV20-1 and TRBJ1-5; no reliable D call. The CDR3 is made up of 11 amino acids. Germline V gene lookup returns CDR1 DFQATT and CDR2 SNEGSKA (reference sequence). V lost 0 bases to trimming and J lost 11 bases, with 8 bases between them. The CDR3 nucleotides are TGCAGTGCTAGAGATGGGGTAGCCCAGCATTTT. This gives the protein CSARDGVAQHF.